Detailed here is one TCR beta chain. This sample was taken from a study of T cell changes during pregnancy in multiple sclerosis. TCRdb keeps only in-frame clones here, not all; method: immunoSEQ multiplex PCR. The sample contains 35,000 to 45,000 clones, 88% of which appear only once. V lost 4 bases and J 6 bases, leaving 20 bases between the germline ends. Germline CDR1 and CDR2: LGHNA and YNFKEQ. The CDR3 spans 16 residues. The receptor's source is a female donor with multiple sclerosis, enrolled in a pregnancy study. This material consisted of CD8+ T cells from peripheral blood mononuclear cells, taken in the first trimester of pregnancy. This chain joins TRBV4-2 and TRBJ2-3; D may be TRBD2 (6 bases). For the CDR3, the DNA is TGTGCCAGCAGCCTCTTGGGCGGGGAAGAAGCGGATACGCAGTATTTT. Amino acids: CASSLLGGEEADTQYF.